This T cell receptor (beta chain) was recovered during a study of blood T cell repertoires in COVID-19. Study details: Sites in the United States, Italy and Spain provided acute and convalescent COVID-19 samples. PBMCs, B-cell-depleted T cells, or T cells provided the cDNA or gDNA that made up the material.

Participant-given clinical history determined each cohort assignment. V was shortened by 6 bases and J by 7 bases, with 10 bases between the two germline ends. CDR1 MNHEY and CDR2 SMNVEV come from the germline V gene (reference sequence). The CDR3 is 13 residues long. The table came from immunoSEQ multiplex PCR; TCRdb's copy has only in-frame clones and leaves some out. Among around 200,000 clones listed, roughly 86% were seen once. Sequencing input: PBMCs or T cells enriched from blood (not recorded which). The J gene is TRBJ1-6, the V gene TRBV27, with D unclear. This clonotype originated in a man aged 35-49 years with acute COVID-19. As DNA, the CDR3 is TGTGCCAGCAGCTCCGACTTCAATTCACCCCTCCACTTT. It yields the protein CASSSDFNSPLHF.